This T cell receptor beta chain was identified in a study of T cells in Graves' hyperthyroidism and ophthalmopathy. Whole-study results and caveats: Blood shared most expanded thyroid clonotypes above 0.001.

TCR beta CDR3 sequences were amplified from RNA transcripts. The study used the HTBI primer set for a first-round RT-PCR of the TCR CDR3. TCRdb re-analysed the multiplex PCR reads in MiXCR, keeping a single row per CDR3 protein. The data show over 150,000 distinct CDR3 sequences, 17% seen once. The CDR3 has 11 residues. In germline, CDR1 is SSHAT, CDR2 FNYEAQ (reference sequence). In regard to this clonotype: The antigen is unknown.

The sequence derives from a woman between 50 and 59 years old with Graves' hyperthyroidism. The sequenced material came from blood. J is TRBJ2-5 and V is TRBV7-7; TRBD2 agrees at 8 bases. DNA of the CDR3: TGTGCTAGCGGGAATTCAGAGACCCAGTACTTC. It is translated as CASGNSETQYF.